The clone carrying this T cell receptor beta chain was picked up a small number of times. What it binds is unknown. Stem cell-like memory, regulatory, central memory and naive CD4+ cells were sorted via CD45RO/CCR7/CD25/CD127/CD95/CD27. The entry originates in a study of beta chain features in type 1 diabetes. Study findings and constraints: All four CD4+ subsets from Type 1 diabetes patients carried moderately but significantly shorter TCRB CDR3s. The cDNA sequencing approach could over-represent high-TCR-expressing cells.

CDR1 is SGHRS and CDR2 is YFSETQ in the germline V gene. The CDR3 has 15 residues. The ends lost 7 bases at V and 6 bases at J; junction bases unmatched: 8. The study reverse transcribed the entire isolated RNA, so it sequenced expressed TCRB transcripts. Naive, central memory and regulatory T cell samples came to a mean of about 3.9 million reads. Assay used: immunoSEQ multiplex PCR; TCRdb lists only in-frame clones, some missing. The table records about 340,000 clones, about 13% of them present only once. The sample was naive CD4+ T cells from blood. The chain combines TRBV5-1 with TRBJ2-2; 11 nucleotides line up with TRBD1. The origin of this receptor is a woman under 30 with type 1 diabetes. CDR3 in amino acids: CASGTGTGGSGELFF. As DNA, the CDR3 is TGCGCCAGCGGGACCGGGACAGGGGGTTCCGGGGAGCTGTTTTTT.